The 2 T cell receptor beta chains in this list originate from one sample, sequenced in a study of beta chain features in type 1 diabetes. Of the isolated RNA, all was reverse transcribed, and so the sequenced material was expressed TCRB transcripts. Method: immunoSEQ multiplex PCR; TCRdb's copy keeps in-frame clones and lacks some. The sample consists of more than 300,000 clones, around 12% of them appearing once. Sequencing was performed on naive CD4+ T cells from blood. The origin of the receptors is a man younger than 35 in good health.

Details on this clone: One end of the junction is discordant with germline, which a read error may explain. The chain carries TRBV19 and TRBJ2-1; 14 nucleotides match TRBD2. Germline CDR1 is LNHDA and CDR2 is SQIVND (reference sequence). The CDR3 consists of 12 residues. The CDR3 loop reads CATKGGLAGVVF. CDR3 nucleotide sequence: TGTGCCACCAAAGGGGGACTAGCGGGGGTAGTCTTC.

Only a few counts were recorded for this clone. The CDR3, as DNA: TGTGCCAGCTCACCCCAACAGGGGGCTACACAAGAGACCCAGTACTTC. It codes for CASSPQQGATQETQYF. This chain links TRBV18 with TRBJ2-5; TRBD1 matches 9 bases. With 3 bases clipped from V and 2 bases from J, the junction kept 7 bases outside the gene matches. CDR1 is KGHSH, CDR2 LQKENI, per germline. The CDR3 covers 16 residues.